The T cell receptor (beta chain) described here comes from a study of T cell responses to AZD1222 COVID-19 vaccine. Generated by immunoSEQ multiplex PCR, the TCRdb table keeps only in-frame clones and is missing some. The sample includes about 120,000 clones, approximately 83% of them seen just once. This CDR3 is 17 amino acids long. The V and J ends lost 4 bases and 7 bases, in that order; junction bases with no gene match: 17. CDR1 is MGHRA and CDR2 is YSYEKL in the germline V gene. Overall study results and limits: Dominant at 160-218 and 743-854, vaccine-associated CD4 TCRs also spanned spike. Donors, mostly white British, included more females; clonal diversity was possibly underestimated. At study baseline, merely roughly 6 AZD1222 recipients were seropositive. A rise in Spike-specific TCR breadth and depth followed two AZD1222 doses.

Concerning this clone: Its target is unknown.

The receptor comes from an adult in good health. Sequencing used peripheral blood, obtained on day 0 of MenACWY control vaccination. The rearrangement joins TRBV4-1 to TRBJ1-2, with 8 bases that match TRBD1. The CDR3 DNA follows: TGCGCCAGCAGCCCCTCCCCCAGACAGGGGCTCGGCGGTGGCTACACCTTC. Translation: CASSPSPRQGLGGGYTF.